These 24 T cell receptor beta chains were all obtained from the same sample, sequenced in a study of cytomegalovirus exposure and HLA in healthy donors. Use of 60 Vbeta and 13 Jbeta primers characterized the PCR. Sequencing used immunoSEQ multiplex PCR; TCRdb keeps in-frame clones, though not all of them. The sample consists of approximately 150,000 clones, 83% of them appearing once. The specimen was PBMCs. The receptors here all came from a man in his fifties or sixties in good health and CMV-seropositive.

The chain couples TRBV6-5 to TRBJ2-1; D gene ambiguous. Trimming removed 2 bases at V and 6 bases at J, with 11 bases between. The CDR3 is 14 amino acids. CDR1 and CDR2 from the germline V gene are MNHEY and SVGAGI. CDR3 in DNA: TGTGCCAGCAGTTACAGTCCCGGTATCAATGAGCAGTTCTTC. This sequence encodes CASSYSPGINEQFF.

This clone has only a few counts. The rearrangement uses TRBV6-1 and TRBJ1-5; 8 nucleotides match TRBD1. J lost 8 bases, V lost 6 bases, and 12 bases had no gene match. The CDR3 is 15 residues long. CDR1 and CDR2 (germline): MNHNS, SASEGT. For the CDR3, the DNA is TGTGCCAGCAGCAACGGGACAGGCCCTGGGAAGCCCCAGCATTTT. This sequence encodes CASSNGTGPGKPQHF.

In this sample, this clone turned up a few times. The V and J genes are TRBV9 and TRBJ2-5, with D possibly matching TRBD1 (5 bases). Germline V gene data show CDR1 as SGDLS and CDR2 as YYNGEE. This CDR3 has 13 amino acids. With 0 bases removed from V and 2 bases from J, the gap between germline ends came to 5 bases. The CDR3 region has the DNA TGTGCCAGCAGCGTAGGACAGCAAGAGACCCAGTACTTC. Translated, it gives CASSVGQQETQYF.

In the case of this clone: The final CDR3 position lacks the conserved phenylalanine or tryptophan, pointing to a likely read error. The chain combines TRBV7-6 with TRBJ1-2; 9 bases agree with TRBD1. CDR1 and CDR2 (germline): SGHVS, FNYEAQ. J gave up 7 bases and V 2 bases, and 8 bases lay outside the gene matches. This CDR3 region has 15 residues. The CDR3 spells CASSLYSGQGSGYTS. In DNA, the CDR3 is TGTGCCAGCAGCTTATATTCGGGACAGGGTAGTGGCTACACCTCC.

The chain couples TRBV18 to TRBJ1-5; 9 bases match TRBD1. The CDR3 is made up of 15 amino acids. CDR1 KGHSH and CDR2 LQKENI come from the germline V gene. V was clipped by 3 bases and J by 6 bases; unmatched bases: 6. This CDR3 reads CASSPGTGYGQPQHF. The CDR3 DNA is TGTGCCAGCTCACCGGGGACAGGGTATGGTCAGCCCCAGCATTTT.

This chain joins TRBV2 and TRBJ2-3; 8 bases fit TRBD1. This CDR3 is built from 15 residues. J lost 4 bases, V lost 6 bases, and 9 bases had no gene match. Per germline, CDR1 SNHLY and CDR2 FYNNEI. CDR3 DNA: TGTGCCAGCAGCCCACGATCAGGGGGCCCAGATACGCAGTATTTT. It encodes CASSPRSGGPDTQYF. The full variable domain, with the rest looked up from reference TRBV2 and TRBJ2-3, is EPEVTQTPSHQVTQMGQEVILRCVPISNHLYFYWYRQILGQKVEFLVSFYNNEISEKSEIFDDQFSVERPDGSNFTLKIRSTKLEDSAMYFCASSPRSGGPDTQYFGPGTRLTVL.

The rearrangement links TRBV6-4 to TRBJ2-1; 11 bases align to TRBD2. Germline V gene data show CDR1 as MRHNA and CDR2 as SNTAGT. With 5 bases clipped from V and 5 bases from J, the junction kept 8 bases outside the gene matches. The CDR3 extends over 16 amino acids. Here the CDR3 DNA reads TGTGCCAGCAGTCACACCGGGACTAGCGGACACAATGAGCAGTTCTTC. Its protein product is CASSHTGTSGHNEQFF.

The chain combines TRBV9 with TRBJ1-2; no definite D call. The germline V gene has CDR1 SGDLS and CDR2 YYNGEE. Trimming stripped 4 bases from V and 8 bases from J, with 21 bases between. This CDR3 contains 15 residues. The CDR3 protein is CASSPRSEGSRGYTF. The CDR3 region has the DNA TGTGCCAGCAGCCCCCGATCCGAGGGATCGCGGGGCTACACCTTC.

The chain recombines TRBV18 with TRBJ2-4; D might be TRBD1 (6 bases). The V end was cut by 3 bases, the J end by 3 bases, with 24 bases between. The CDR3 consists of 19 residues. Germline CDR1 is KGHSH and CDR2 is LQKENI. The CDR3 is CASSPRASLNGDIKNIQYF. In DNA form, the CDR3 reads TGTGCCAGCTCACCCCGGGCCTCACTCAATGGGGACATCAAAAACATTCAGTACTTC.

The CDR3 bases are TGTGCCAGCAGTTTATTTGGGACAGATCCTAGCACAGATACGCAGTATTTT. Amino acids: CASSLFGTDPSTDTQYF. The rearrangement uses TRBV28 and TRBJ2-3; 7 bases align to TRBD1. CDR3 length: 17 amino acids. Germline V lookup: CDR1 MDHEN, CDR2 SYDVKM. V was clipped by 1 base and J by 0 bases; unmatched bases: 7.

V usage is TRBV4-1 and J usage is TRBJ1-2, with 7 bases identical to TRBD1. Trimming removed 2 bases from V and 7 bases from J; junction bases left unmatched: 4. Per the germline V gene, CDR1 is MGHRA and CDR2 is YSYEKL. CDR3 length equals 13 residues. CDR3 nucleotides: TGCGCCAGCAGCCAAAAGACAGGGTTTGGCTACACCTTC. The encoded protein is CASSQKTGFGYTF.

This clone turned up a few times. The rearrangement joins TRBV18 to TRBJ1-2; 8 nucleotides align to TRBD1. J lost 4 bases, V lost 5 bases, and 6 bases had no gene match. The CDR3 covers 14 residues. Germline CDR1 KGHSH, CDR2 LQKENI. CDR3 nucleotide sequence: TGTGCCAGCTCAACCGGACAGGGCCCCTATGGCTACACCTTC. Its translation is CASSTGQGPYGYTF.

This rearrangement joins TRBV15 to TRBJ2-5; D is possibly TRBD2 (5 bases). Germline loops: CDR1 LNHNV, CDR2 YYDKDF (reference sequence). Trimming pared 5 bases from V and 0 bases from J, leaving 10 bases between. The length of the CDR3 is 14 residues. CDR3 in amino acids: CATSPSRYQETQYF. The CDR3 nucleotides are TGTGCCACCAGCCCTAGCAGGTACCAAGAGACCCAGTACTTC.

This chain links TRBV19 with TRBJ1-3; perhaps TRBD1 as D (6 bases). The CDR3 sequence is 19 residues long. The V gene's germline CDR1 is LNHDA and CDR2 SQIVND (reference sequence). The V end was cut by 7 bases, the J end by 0 bases, with 25 bases between. CDR3 in DNA: TGTGCCAGTAAAATAGCGGGACAAGAAAAGTACCGCTCTGGAAACACCATATATTTT. Translation gives CASKIAGQEKYRSGNTIYF.

Of note for this clone: At one of its ends the junction is not consistent with the germline gene, which may arise from a read error. The chain carries TRBV13 and TRBJ1-6; D is undetermined. CDR1 and CDR2 from the germline V gene are PRHDT and FYEKMQ (reference sequence). The CDR3 loop spans 13 amino acids. CDR3 amino acids: CASSLDYNPPLHF. CDR3 in DNA: TGTGCCAGCAGCTTAGACTATAATCCACCCCTCCACTTT.

The chain couples TRBV7-8 to TRBJ2-7; D might be TRBD1 (5 bases). The germline V gene has CDR1 SGHVS and CDR2 FQNEAQ. The length of the CDR3 is 14 residues. V was cut by 5 bases and J by 1 base, with 12 bases left in between. The CDR3 loop reads CASSNGASSYEQYF. In nucleotides, the CDR3 is TGTGCCAGCAGCAATGGGGCATCATCCTACGAGCAGTACTTC.

This CDR3 is CASSPGTHSPLHF. The CDR3 bases are TGTGCCAGCAGCCCCGGGACACACTCACCCCTCCACTTT. The chain carries TRBV2 and TRBJ1-6; a weak D match, TRBD1 (6 bases). This CDR3 spans 13 amino acids. The germline gives CDR1 SNHLY, CDR2 FYNNEI. V was pared by 6 bases and J by 10 bases, with 13 bases between.

This clone has just a few counts. V is TRBV6-1 and J is TRBJ1-6; perhaps TRBD1 as D (5 bases). The CDR3 contains 14 residues. V lost 10 bases, J lost 9 bases, and 19 bases lay in between. Germline V gene lookup returns CDR1 MNHNS and CDR2 SASEGT. The CDR3, as DNA: TGTGCCACCTCGCCTGGGGCAAAAGCTTCACCCCTCCACTTT. Residues: CATSPGAKASPLHF.

The CDR3 bases are TGTGCCAGCAGAACAGGACCGGAGACCCAGTACTTC. Translated: CASRTGPETQYF. The chain links TRBV28 to TRBJ2-5, with TRBD1 as a possible D gene (5 bases). The germline V gene has CDR1 MDHEN and CDR2 SYDVKM. CDR3 length: 12 amino acids. Between the trimmed V and J ends, which lost 6 bases and 5 bases, there was a span of 10 bases.

This clone was detected a few times. V usage is TRBV28 and J usage is TRBJ1-2; possibly TRBD1 for D (6 bases). This CDR3 region has 13 residues. V lost 3 bases and J 4 bases, leaving 9 bases between the germline ends. Germline assignment: CDR1 MDHEN and CDR2 SYDVKM. This CDR3 reads CASSFGQPYGYTF. The CDR3 coding sequence is TGTGCCAGCAGTTTTGGACAGCCCTATGGCTACACCTTC.

This chain links TRBV5-5 with TRBJ2-3; 8 bases agree with TRBD1. The CDR3 loop spans 16 amino acids. CDR1 is SGHKS, CDR2 YYEKEE, per germline (reference sequence). After removal of 2 bases from V and 2 bases from J, the junction contained 7 bases not matched to a gene. The CDR3 nucleotides are TGTGCCAGCAGCTTTGGACAGGGAAGGACCACAGATACGCAGTATTTT. As protein: CASSFGQGRTTDTQYF.

This clone was counted a few times. The chain carries TRBV5-1 and TRBJ2-2; maybe TRBD2 (6 bases). This CDR3 is built from 13 residues. V was pared by 4 bases and J by 7 bases, with 11 bases between. Looked up from germline, CDR1 is SGHRS and CDR2 is YFSETQ. The DNA for the CDR3 is TGCGCCAGCAGCGGAGGGAATGGCGGGGAGCTGTTTTTT. Translating it yields CASSGGNGGELFF.

The rearrangement links TRBV7-6 to TRBJ2-7, with D possibly being TRBD2 (6 bases). With 1 base removed from V and 0 bases from J, the gap between germline ends came to 13 bases. The CDR3 totals 16 residues. Germline CDR1 SGHVS, CDR2 FNYEAQ. CDR3 bases: TGTGCCAGCAGCTTAGGCATGGGGGGTACCTCCTACGAGCAGTACTTC. Residues: CASSLGMGGTSYEQYF.

The chain combines TRBV6-5 with TRBJ1-5; tentatively, D is TRBD1 (5 bases). This CDR3 spans 13 amino acids. V was pared by 5 bases and J by 4 bases, with 9 bases between. Germline V gene sequence: CDR1 MNHEY, CDR2 SVGAGI. The DNA for the CDR3 is TGTGCCAGCAGTCGGGGGGGTAATCAGCCCCAGCATTTT. This sequence encodes CASSRGGNQPQHF.